This T cell receptor beta chain was recorded in a study of T cells in Graves' hyperthyroidism and ophthalmopathy. This clonotype was seen ten or more times. No antigen is known for it. This CDR3 region has 13 residues. Germline V gives CDR1 SEHNR, CDR2 FQNEAQ (reference sequence). The ends lost 5 bases at V and 7 bases at J; junction bases unmatched: 5. The CDR3 regions of TCR beta were amplified from RNA transcripts. The HTBI primer set served for first-round RT-PCR of the TCR CDR3. From the multiplex PCR reads, TCRdb called clonotypes with MiXCR, one entry per CDR3 protein. The sample holds approximately 600,000 distinct CDR3 sequences, around 20% seen once. Study-level results: Classification by a 13 V-J model distinguished ophthalmopathy from stable hyperthyroidism.

The clonotype comes from a man younger than 40 with Graves' ophthalmopathy. The chain joins TRBV7-9 to TRBJ1-2; 9 bases match TRBD1. Sequenced sample: blood. CDR3: CASSIGTGIGYTF. Here the CDR3 DNA reads TGTGCCAGCAGCATCGGGACAGGGATTGGCTACACCTTC.